Listed below are T cell receptor beta chains from one sample, sequenced in a study of naive and memory T cell subsets. MiXCR, run by TCRdb on the UMI-ligation and nested PCR reads, gives a single entry per CDR3 protein. The sample lists just over 80,000 distinct CDR3 sequences, about 9.9% occurring once. The material sequenced was naive CD8+ T cells from blood. The receptors were gathered from a human donor in good health. Each CDR3 is given with its conserved first and last residue. Only part of the rows carry a size: once, few, many, or a class if the clone is expanded.

>TRBJ2-1|-|TRBV4-2
CASSQDLTSGDNEQFF
>TRBJ1-5|few|TRBV12-3/TRBV12-4
CASRSRGPGNQPQHF
>TRBJ2-7|-|TRBV6-1
CASSDLSVSSYEQYF
>TRBJ2-5|-|TRBV6-2/TRBV6-3
CASSYLAGPETQYF
>TRBJ2-1|-|TRBV10-3
CAISDRGQGTSGNNEQFF
>TRBJ2-2|few|TRBV27
CASSWIGGELFF
>TRBJ1-6|few|TRBV6-5
CASSYSGTGFHNSPLHF
>TRBJ1-5|few|TRBV20-1
CSAHDGTGGPIDQPQHF
>TRBJ2-1|many|TRBV19
CASSIGAGAPTEQFF
>TRBJ2-1|many|TRBV29-1
CSVESGVYNEQFF
>TRBJ1-2|many|TRBV28
CASTETGVDGYTF
>TRBJ2-1|few|TRBV12-3/TRBV12-4
CASSPPLRAGGNEQFF
>TRBJ2-3|few|TRBV27
CASSLSTGTDTQYF
>TRBJ2-2|-|TRBV29-1
CSVEEGTGWGTGELFF
>TRBJ2-3|many|TRBV27
CASSTTSEYYTSTDTQYF
>TRBJ2-7|many|TRBV25-1
CASSEWGDTQGEQYF
>TRBJ2-1|many|TRBV4-1
CASSANSLSSYNEQFF